These T cell receptor beta chains were read from a single sample in a study of PD-1 blockade in classical Hodgkin lymphoma. Here immunoSEQ multiplex PCR was the method, and the copy in TCRdb shows in-frame clones only, minus some. The data contain some 84,000 clones, 92% of them singletons. Sample: peripheral blood mononuclear cells (PBMCs), taken before the second cycle of nivolumab. Source of these receptors: a human donor with classical Hodgkin lymphoma. Both conserved end residues are part of each CDR3. A D gene is named only where the DNA matches it firmly. Rows give clone size only sometimes, using once, few, many, or a class for an expanded clone.

v_call	clone_size	d_call	j_call	cdr3_aa	cdr3_nt
TRBV5-1	-	TRBD2	TRBJ2-7	CASSLGREGNSYEQYF	TGCGCCAGCAGCTTGGGACGGGAGGGCAACTCCTACGAGCAGTACTTC
TRBV6-5	-	TRBD1	TRBJ2-7	CASSPGQVGEQYF	TGTGCCAGCAGCCCGGGACAGGTGGGCGAGCAGTACTTC
TRBV7-7	-	TRBD2	TRBJ2-1	CASSLNGLAGPNEQFF	TGTGCTAGCAGCTTAAACGGACTAGCGGGTCCCAATGAGCAGTTCTTC
TRBV4-1	-	-	TRBJ2-2	CASSRPEAGYTGELFF	TGCGCCAGCAGCCGGCCGGAGGCTGGGTACACCGGGGAGCTGTTTTTT
TRBV5-4	-	TRBD1	TRBJ1-5	CASSLQGASNQPQHF	TGTGCCAGCAGCTTGCAGGGGGCGAGCAATCAGCCCCAGCATTTT
TRBV27	-	-	TRBJ2-7	CASSLPGGYEQYF	TGTGCCAGCAGTTTACCCGGTGGCTACGAGCAGTACTTC
TRBV29-1	once	TRBD1	TRBJ2-1	CSVGYLTGAIYNEQFF	TGCAGCGTTGGATACCTGACAGGGGCAATCTACAATGAGCAGTTCTTC
TRBV6-5	-	TRBD2	TRBJ2-7	CASSGTSGYEQYF	TGTGCCAGCAGCGGGACTAGCGGGTACGAGCAGTACTTC
TRBV5-1	-	-	TRBJ2-2	CASSISSGTQNTGELFF	TGCGCCAGCAGTATTTCGTCCGGGACACAGAACACCGGGGAGCTGTTTTTT
TRBV4-2	once	-	TRBJ2-5	CASSQVDVNRETQYF	TGTGCCAGCAGCCAAGTCGACGTGAACAGAGAGACCCAGTACTTC
TRBV10-1	few	-	TRBJ2-3	CASSGGNTQYF	TGCGCCAGCAGTGGAGGAAATACGCAGTATTTT
TRBV12-5	once	TRBD1	TRBJ2-2	CASGLGQGYTGELFF	TGTGCTAGTGGTTTGGGACAGGGGTACACCGGGGAGCTGTTTTTT
TRBV6-5	-	-	TRBJ2-3	CASSLPGVDTQYF	TGTGCCAGCAGTTTGCCGGGAGTTGATACGCAGTATTTT
TRBV6-6	-	-	TRBJ1-3	CASSADILSGNTIYF	TGTGCCAGCAGTGCCGACATCCTCTCTGGAAACACCATATATTTT
TRBV9	-	-	TRBJ1-1	CASNAGGTEAFF	TGTGCCAGCAACGCCGGGGGGACTGAAGCTTTCTTT
TRBV5-1	once	-	TRBJ1-2	CASSLDREAGGYTF	TGCGCCAGCAGCTTGGACAGGGAAGCCGGTGGCTACACCTTC
TRBV5-1	-	-	TRBJ2-6	CASSLAANSFAGANVLTF	TGCGCCAGCAGCTTGGCAGCGAACTCCTTCGCTGGGGCCAACGTCCTGACTTTC
TRBV5-4	-	-	TRBJ2-7	CASSPVVDTSYEQYF	TGTGCCAGCAGCCCAGTGGTGGACACCTCCTACGAGCAGTACTTC
TRBV5-1	-	-	TRBJ2-1	CASSSAWNNEQFF	TGCGCCAGCAGCTCCGCATGGAACAATGAGCAGTTCTTC
TRBV30	-	-	TRBJ2-4	CAYHRRDTGNIQYF	TGTGCCTACCACCGCCGGGACACTGGAAACATTCAGTACTTC
TRBV12-2	-	-	TRBJ1-1	CASRLIVGGPNTEAFF	TGTGCAAGTCGCTTGATCGTTGGGGGGCCGAACACTGAAGCTTTCTTT
TRBV29-1	-	-	TRBJ1-5	CSVWDTNQPQHF	TGCAGCGTTTGGGACACCAATCAGCCCCAGCATTTT
TRBV6-1	-	-	TRBJ1-2	CASSVGVSSRLDGYTF	TGTGCCAGCAGTGTTGGGGTCTCGAGCAGGCTAGATGGCTACACCTTC
TRBV11-2	-	-	TRBJ2-7	CASSPGYSYEQYF	TGTGCCAGCAGCCCGGGGTACTCCTACGAGCAGTACTTC
TRBV7-2	-	TRBD2	TRBJ2-4	CASSRAETGTRKGENIQYF	TGTGCCAGCAGCCGAGCCGAAACCGGGACTAGAAAAGGCGAAAACATTCAGTACTTC